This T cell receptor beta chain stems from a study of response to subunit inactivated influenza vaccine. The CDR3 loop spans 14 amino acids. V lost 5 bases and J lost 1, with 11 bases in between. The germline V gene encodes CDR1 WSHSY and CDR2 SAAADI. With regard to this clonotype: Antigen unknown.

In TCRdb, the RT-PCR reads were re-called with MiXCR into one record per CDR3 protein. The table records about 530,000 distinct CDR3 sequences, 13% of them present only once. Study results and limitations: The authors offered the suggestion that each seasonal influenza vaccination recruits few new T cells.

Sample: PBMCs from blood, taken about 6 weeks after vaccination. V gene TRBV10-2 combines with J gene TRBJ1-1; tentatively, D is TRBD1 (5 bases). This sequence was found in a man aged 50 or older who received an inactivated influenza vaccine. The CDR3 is CASSSRQQNTEAFF. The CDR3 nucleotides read TGCGCCAGCAGTTCGAGACAGCAGAACACTGAAGCTTTCTTT.